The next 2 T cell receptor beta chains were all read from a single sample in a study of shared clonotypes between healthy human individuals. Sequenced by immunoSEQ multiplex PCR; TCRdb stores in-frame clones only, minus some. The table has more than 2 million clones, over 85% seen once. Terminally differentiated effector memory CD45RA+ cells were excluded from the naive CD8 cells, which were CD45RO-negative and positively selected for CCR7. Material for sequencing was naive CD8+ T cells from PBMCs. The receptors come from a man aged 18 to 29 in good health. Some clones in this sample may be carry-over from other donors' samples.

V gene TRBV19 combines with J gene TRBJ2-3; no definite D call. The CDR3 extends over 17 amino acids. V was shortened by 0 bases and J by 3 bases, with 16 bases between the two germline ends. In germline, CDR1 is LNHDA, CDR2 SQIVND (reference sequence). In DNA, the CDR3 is TGTGCCAGTAGTATAGACCCCCCCGGATTGGGGACAGATACGCAGTATTTT. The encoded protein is CASSIDPPGLGTDTQYF.

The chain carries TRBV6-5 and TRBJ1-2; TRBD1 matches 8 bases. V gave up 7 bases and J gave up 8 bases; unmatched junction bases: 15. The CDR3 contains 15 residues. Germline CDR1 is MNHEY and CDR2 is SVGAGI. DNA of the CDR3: TGTGCCAGCACCGAAAGGACAGGGAGCCCCCTGGGCTACACCTTC. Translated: CASTERTGSPLGYTF.